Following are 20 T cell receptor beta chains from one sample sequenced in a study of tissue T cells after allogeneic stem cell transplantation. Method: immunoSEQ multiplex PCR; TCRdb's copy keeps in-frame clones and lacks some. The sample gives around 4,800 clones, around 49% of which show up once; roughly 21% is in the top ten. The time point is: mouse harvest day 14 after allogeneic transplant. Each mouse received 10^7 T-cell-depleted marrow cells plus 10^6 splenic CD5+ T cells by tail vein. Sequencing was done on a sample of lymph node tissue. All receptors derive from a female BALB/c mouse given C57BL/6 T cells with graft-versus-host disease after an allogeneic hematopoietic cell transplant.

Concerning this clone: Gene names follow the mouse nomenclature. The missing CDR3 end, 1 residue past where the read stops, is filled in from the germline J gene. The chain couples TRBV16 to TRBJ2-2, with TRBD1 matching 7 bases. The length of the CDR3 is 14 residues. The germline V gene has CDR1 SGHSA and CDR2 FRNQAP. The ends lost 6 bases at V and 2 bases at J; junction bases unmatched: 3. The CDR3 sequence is CASSPTGNTGQLYF. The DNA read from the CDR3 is TGTGCAAGCAGTCCGACAGGGAACACCGGGCAGCTCTAC.

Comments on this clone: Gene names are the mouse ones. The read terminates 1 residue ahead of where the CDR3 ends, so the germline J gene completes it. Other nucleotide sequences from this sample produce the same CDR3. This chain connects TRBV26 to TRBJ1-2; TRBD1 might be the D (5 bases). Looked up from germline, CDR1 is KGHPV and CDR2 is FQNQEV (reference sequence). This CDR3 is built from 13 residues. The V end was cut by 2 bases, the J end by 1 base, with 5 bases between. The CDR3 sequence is CASSLQGNSDYTF. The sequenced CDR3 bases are TGTGCCAGCAGTCTGCAGGGAAACTCCGACTACACC.

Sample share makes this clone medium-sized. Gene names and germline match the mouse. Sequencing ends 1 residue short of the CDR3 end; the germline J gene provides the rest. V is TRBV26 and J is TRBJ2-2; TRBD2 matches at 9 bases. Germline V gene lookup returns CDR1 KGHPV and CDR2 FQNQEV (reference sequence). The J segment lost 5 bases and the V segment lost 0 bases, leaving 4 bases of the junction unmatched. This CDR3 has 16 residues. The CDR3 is CASSLSTLGGTGQLYF. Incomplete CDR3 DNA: TGTGCCAGCAGTCTGTCGACGCTGGGGGGGACCGGGCAGCTCTAC.

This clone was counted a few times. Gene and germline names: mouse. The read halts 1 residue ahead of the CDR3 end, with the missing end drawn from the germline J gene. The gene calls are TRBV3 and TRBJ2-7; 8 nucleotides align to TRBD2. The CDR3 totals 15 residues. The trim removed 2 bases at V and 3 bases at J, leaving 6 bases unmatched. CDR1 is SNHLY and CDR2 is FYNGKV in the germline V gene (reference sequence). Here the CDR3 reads CASSLRGGFDYEQYF. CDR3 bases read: TGTGCCAGCAGCTTAAGGGGGGGCTTTGACTATGAACAGTAC.

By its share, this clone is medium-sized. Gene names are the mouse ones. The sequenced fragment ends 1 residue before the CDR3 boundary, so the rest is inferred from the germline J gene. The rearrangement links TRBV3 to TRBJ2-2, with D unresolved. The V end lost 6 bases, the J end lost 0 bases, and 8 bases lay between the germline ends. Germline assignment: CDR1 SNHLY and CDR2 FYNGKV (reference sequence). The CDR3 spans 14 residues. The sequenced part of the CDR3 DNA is TGTGCCAGCAGACCGGGGTCAAACACCGGGCAGCTCTAC. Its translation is CASRPGSNTGQLY. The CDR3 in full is CASRPGSNTGQLYF.

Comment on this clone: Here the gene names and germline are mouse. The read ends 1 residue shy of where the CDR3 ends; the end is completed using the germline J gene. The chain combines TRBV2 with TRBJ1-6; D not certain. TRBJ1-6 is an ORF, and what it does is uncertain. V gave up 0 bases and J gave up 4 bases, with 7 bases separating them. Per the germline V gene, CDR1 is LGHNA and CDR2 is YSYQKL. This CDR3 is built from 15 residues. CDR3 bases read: TGTGCCAGCAGCCAAGATACGGGATATAATTCGCCCCTCTAC. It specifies CASSQDTGYNSPLY. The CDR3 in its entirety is CASSQDTGYNSPLYF.

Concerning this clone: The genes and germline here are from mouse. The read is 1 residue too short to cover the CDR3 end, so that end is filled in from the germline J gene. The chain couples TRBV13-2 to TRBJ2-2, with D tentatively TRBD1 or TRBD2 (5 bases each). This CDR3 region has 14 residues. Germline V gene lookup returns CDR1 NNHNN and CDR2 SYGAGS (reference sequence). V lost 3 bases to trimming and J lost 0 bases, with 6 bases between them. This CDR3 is CASGGGSNTGQLYF. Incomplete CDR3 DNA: TGTGCCAGCGGTGGGGGGTCAAACACCGGGCAGCTCTAC.

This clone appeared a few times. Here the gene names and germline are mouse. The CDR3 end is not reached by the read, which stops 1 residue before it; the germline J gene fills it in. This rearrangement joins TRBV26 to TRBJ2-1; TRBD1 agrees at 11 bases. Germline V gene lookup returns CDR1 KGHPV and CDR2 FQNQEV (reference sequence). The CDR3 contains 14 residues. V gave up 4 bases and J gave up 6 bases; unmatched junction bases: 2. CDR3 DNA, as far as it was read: TGTGCCAGCAGTCCGGGGACAGGGGGTGCTGAGCAGTTC. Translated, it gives CASSPGTGGAEQF. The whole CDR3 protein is CASSPGTGGAEQFF.

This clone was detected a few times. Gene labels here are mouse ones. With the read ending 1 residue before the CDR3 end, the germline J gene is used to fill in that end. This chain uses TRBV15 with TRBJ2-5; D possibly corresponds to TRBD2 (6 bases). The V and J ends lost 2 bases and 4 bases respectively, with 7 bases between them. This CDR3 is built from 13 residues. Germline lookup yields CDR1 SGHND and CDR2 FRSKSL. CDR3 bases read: TGTGCCAGCAGTTTATCTGGGGAAGACACCCAGTAC. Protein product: CASSLSGEDTQY. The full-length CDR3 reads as CASSLSGEDTQYF.

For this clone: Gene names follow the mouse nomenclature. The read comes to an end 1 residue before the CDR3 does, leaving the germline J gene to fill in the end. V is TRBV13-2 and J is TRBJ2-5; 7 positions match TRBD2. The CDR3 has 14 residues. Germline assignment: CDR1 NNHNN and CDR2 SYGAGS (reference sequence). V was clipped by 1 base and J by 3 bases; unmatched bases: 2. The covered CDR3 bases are TGTGCCAGCGGTGATCTGGGGGATCAAGACACCCAGTAC. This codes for CASGDLGDQDTQY. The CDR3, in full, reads CASGDLGDQDTQYF.

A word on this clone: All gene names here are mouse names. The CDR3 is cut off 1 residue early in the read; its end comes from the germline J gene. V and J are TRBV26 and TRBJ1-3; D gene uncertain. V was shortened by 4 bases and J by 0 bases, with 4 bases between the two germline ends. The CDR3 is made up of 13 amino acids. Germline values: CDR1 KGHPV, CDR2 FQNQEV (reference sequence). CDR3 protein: CASSQNSGNTLYF. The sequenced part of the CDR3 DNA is TGTGCCAGCAGTCAGAATTCTGGAAATACGCTCTAT.

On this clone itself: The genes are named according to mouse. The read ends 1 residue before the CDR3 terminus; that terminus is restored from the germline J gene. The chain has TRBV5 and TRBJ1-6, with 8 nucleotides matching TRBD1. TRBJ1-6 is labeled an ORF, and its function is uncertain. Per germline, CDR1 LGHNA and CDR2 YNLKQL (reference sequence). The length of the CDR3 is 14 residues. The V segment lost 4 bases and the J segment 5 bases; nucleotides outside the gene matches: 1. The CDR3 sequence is CASSPGQDNSPLYF. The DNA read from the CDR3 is TGTGCCAGCAGCCCGGGACAGGATAATTCGCCCCTCTAC.

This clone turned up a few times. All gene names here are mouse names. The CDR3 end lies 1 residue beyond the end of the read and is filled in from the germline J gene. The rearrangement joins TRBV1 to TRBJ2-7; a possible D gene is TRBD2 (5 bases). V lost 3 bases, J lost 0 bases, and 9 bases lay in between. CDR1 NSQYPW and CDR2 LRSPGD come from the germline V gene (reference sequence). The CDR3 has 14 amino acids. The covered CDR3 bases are TGCACCTGCAGTGCGGTGGGGAGCTCCTATGAACAGTAC. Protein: CTCSAVGSSYEQY. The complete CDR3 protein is CTCSAVGSSYEQYF.

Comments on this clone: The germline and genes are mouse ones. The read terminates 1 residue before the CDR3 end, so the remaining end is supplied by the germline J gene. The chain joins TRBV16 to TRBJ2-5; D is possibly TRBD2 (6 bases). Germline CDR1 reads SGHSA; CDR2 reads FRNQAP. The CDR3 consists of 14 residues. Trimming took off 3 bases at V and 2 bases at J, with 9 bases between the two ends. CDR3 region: CASSFDWFQDTQYF. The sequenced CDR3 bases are TGTGCAAGCAGCTTCGACTGGTTCCAAGACACCCAGTAC.

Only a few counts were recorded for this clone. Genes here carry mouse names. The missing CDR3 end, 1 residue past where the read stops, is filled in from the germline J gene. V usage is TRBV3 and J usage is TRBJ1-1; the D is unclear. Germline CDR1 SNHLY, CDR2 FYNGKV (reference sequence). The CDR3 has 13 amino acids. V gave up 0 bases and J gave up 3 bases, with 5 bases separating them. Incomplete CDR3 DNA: TGTGCCAGCAGCTTAGCTGATGACACAGAAGTCTTC. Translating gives CASSLADDTEVF. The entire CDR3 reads CASSLADDTEVFF.

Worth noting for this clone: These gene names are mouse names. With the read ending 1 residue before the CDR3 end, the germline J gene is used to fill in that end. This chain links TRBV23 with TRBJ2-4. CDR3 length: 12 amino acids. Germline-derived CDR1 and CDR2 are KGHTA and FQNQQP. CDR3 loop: CSSSQGENTLYF. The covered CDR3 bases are TGCTCCAGCAGTCAAGGGGAAAACACCTTGTAC.

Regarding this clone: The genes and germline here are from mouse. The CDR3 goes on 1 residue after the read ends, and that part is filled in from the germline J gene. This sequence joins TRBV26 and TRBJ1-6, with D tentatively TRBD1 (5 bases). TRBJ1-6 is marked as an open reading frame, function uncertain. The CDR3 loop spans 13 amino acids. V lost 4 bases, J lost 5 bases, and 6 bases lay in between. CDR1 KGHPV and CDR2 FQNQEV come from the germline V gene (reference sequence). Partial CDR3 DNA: TGTGCCAGCAGTCCGACAGATAATTCGCCCCTCTAC. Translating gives CASSPTDNSPLY. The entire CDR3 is CASSPTDNSPLYF.

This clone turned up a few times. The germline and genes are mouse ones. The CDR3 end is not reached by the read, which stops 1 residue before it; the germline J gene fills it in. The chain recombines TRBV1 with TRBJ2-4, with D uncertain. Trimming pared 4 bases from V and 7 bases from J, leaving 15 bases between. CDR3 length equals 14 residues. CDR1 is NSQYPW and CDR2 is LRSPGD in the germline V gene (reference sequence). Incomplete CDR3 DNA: TGCACCTGCAGTGGGAGACCCCGGGCGGACACCTTGTAC. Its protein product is CTCSGRPRADTLY. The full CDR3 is CTCSGRPRADTLYF. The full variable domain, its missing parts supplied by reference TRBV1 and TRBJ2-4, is VTLLEQNPRWRLVPRGQAVNLRCILKNSQYPWMSWYQQDLQKQLQWLFTLRSPGDKEVKSLPGADYLATRVTDTELRLQVANMSQGRTLYCTCSGRPRADTLYFGAGTRLSVL.

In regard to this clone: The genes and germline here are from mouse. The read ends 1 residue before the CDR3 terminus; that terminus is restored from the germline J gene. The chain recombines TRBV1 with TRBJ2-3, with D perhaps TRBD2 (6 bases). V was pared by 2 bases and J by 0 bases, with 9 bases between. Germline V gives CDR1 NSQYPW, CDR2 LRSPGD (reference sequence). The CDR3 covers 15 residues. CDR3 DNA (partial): TGCACCTGCAGTGCAAGTGGGGGTAGTGCAGAAACGCTGTAT. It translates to CTCSASGGSAETLY. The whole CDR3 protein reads CTCSASGGSAETLYF.

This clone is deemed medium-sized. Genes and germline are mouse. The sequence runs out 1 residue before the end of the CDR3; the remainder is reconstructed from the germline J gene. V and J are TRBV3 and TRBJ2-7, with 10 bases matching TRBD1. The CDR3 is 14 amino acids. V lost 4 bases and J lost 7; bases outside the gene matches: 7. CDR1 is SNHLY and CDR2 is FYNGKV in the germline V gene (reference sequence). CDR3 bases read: TGTGCCAGCAGCTCTCCGGGACAGGGGAGGGAACAGTAC. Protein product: CASSSPGQGREQY. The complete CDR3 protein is CASSSPGQGREQYF. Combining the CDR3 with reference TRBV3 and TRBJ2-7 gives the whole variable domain GPKVLQIPSHQIIDMGQMVTLNCDPVSNHLYFYWYKQILGQQMEFLVNFYNGKVMEKSKLFKDQFSVERPDGSYFTLKIQPTALEDSAVYFCASSSPGQGREQYFGPGTRLTVL.